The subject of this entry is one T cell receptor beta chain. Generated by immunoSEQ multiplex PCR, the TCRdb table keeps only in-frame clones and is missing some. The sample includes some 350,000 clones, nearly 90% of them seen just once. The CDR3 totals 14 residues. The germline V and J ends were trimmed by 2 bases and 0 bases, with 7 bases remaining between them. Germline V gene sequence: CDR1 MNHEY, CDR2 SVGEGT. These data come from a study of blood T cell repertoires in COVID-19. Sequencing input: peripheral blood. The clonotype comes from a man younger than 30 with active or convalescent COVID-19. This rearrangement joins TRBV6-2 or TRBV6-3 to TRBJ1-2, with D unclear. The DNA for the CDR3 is TGTGCCAGCAGTTACAATGCAGCTAACTATGGCTACACCTTC. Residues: CASSYNAANYGYTF.